This is a list of T cell receptor beta chains from one sample in a study of T cell repertoires in cytomegalovirus infection. TCRdb fed the reads into MiXCR, producing one record per CDR3 protein. The sample gives more than 35,000 distinct CDR3 sequences, approximately 52% of which show up once; 75% to 95% is in the top ten. What these receptors recognize is not known. The sequenced sample was CD8+ T cells from cultured PBMCs, obtained from culture after CMV antigen stimulation. The receptor set was obtained from a human donor in good health (CMV status not recorded). Some clones in this sample may be carry-over from other donors' samples. CDR3s include the opening cysteine and the closing phenylalanine or tryptophan. A D gene is named only where the DNA matches it firmly. The size entry is marked missing in some rows and otherwise reads once, few, many or a size class.

>TRBJ2-7|TRBV2|TRBD2|.
TGTGCCAGCTCTCCGGAGAGGGAGGGAGTTTACGAGCAGTACTTC
CASSPEREGVYEQYF
>TRBJ2-7|TRBV20-1|TRBD2|few
TGCAGTGCCGTACCTCTGAGACTAGCGGGAGTTCAAGAGCAGTACTTC
CSAVPLRLAGVQEQYF
>TRBJ2-7|TRBV20-1|.|.
TGCAGTGCTAGAGACGATACAGGTAACCCCCACGAGCAGTACTTC
CSARDDTGNPHEQYF
>TRBJ2-1|TRBV10-3|TRBD2|.
TGTGCCATCAGCCTGGGACTAGCGGTTAGAAACAATGAGCAGTTCTTC
CAISLGLAVRNNEQFF
>TRBJ2-1|TRBV20-1|.|.
TGCAGTGCTAGAGATCGGGACTCCTACAATGAGCAGTTCTTC
CSARDRDSYNEQFF
>TRBJ1-2|TRBV7-6|TRBD1|.
TGTGCCAGCAGCTTAGGCAGGGGGCATGGGTATGGCTACACCTTC
CASSLGRGHGYGYTF
>TRBJ1-2|TRBV20-1|.|.
TGCAGTGCTATGGTCAGGGATTTAGAGTATGGCTACACCTTC
CSAMVRDLEYGYTF
>TRBJ2-7|TRBV27|TRBD1|.
TGTGCCAGCAGCTGGGGACAGGAGGACTACGAGCAGTACTTC
CASSWGQEDYEQYF
>TRBJ1-1|TRBV2|.|.
TGTGCCAGCAGTGATTCGACCCCACCTGAAGCTTTCTTT
CASSDSTPPEAFF
>TRBJ1-2|TRBV28|TRBD1|.
TGTGCCAGCAGTCCAAGGGCAGGGGGTAACTATGGCTACACCTTC
CASSPRAGGNYGYTF
>TRBJ2-1|TRBV2|.|many
TGTGCCAGCATGTACTACAATGAGCAGTTCTTC
CASMYYNEQFF
>TRBJ2-1|TRBV7-8|TRBD2|.
TGTGCCAGCAGCTTAGGACTGAGCGGGAGGCCCCAGCGGGGTGAGCAGTTCTTC
CASSLGLSGRPQRGEQFF
>TRBJ2-6|TRBV4-1|.|.
TGCGCCAGCAGCCAGGCCACAGTCTCTGGGGCCAACGTCCTGACTTTC
CASSQATVSGANVLTF
>TRBJ2-1|TRBV6-4|TRBD2|once
TGTGCCAGCAGTGACTCTCCTAGCGGGGGGACCTACAATGAGCAGTTCTTC
CASSDSPSGGTYNEQFF
>TRBJ2-7|TRBV7-9|.|.
TGTGCCAGCAGCATACTTGAGGCCCCTCTCGAGCAGTACTTC
CASSILEAPLEQYF
>TRBJ1-5|TRBV4-1|.|.
TGCGCCAGCAGCCAGGACTGGGCGAGCAATCAGCCCCAGCATTTT
CASSQDWASNQPQHF
>TRBJ2-1|TRBV4-2|.|.
TGTGCCAGCAGCCAAGATTTTGGGAATGAGCAGTTCTTC
CASSQDFGNEQFF
>TRBJ2-3|TRBV7-2|TRBD2|many
TGTGCCAGCAGCTCTGGACTAGCGGACCACACAGATACGCAGTATTTT
CASSSGLADHTDTQYF
>TRBJ2-3|TRBV6-1|TRBD2|.
TGTGCCAGCAGGATGACTAGCGGGAGCACAGATACGCAGTATTTT
CASRMTSGSTDTQYF
>TRBJ2-2|TRBV7-2|.|.
TGTGCCAGCAGCTTAGGAGGCGCATGGACCGGGGAGCTGTTTTTT
CASSLGGAWTGELFF
>TRBJ2-2|TRBV6-5|TRBD1|few
TGTGCCAGCAGTTACTCGGGCAGGGGGCATGTAGGGGAGCTGTTTTTT
CASSYSGRGHVGELFF
>TRBJ2-2|TRBV10-3|.|.
TGTGCCATCACTGGGACTTGGTTGGTCGGGGAGCTGTTTTTT
CAITGTWLVGELFF
>TRBJ2-2|TRBV25-1|.|.
TGTGCCAGCAGTGAAGCTCCCATCACCGGGGAGCTGTTTTTT
CASSEAPITGELFF
>TRBJ2-5|TRBV11-2|.|few
TGTGCCAGCAGCTCGGACTACAGGATGAAGACCCAGTACTTC
CASSSDYRMKTQYF
>TRBJ1-6|TRBV7-4|.|.
TGTGCCAGCAGCTTAAGTCAGGGGAATTCACCCCTCCACTTT
CASSLSQGNSPLHF
>TRBJ2-1|TRBV7-9|TRBD2|.
TGTGCCAGCAGCTTGGTAGCGGGAGCTGAGCAGTTCTTC
CASSLVAGAEQFF
>TRBJ1-2|TRBV29-1|TRBD1|.
TGCAGCGTTGAATTACAGGGGGGCTATGGCTACACCTTC
CSVELQGGYGYTF
>TRBJ1-6|TRBV5-1|.|few
TGCGCCAGCAGCTTGGGGCAGGGGAAGAATTCACCCCTCCACTTT
CASSLGQGKNSPLHF
>TRBJ2-7|TRBV11-2|.|.
TGTGCCAGCAGCTTAAAGGACAGAAGCTACGAGCAGTACTTC
CASSLKDRSYEQYF
>TRBJ2-1|TRBV6-6|.|few
TGTGCCAGCAGTTCGGACTGGGCCTCCTACAATGAGCAGTTCTTC
CASSSDWASYNEQFF
>TRBJ1-1|TRBV7-2|.|few
TGTGCCAGCAGCCGGCCGGTCGATCCCATGAACACTGAAGCTTTCTTT
CASSRPVDPMNTEAFF
>TRBJ1-2|TRBV27|.|few
TGTGCCAGCAGTTTAGGGGGTAAGAATGGCTACACCTTC
CASSLGGKNGYTF
>TRBJ2-7|TRBV20-1|TRBD2|.
TGCAGTGCTCGAGAGTTAGGACTAGCGGGAGGTTCCTACGAGCAGTACTTC
CSARELGLAGGSYEQYF
>TRBJ2-5|TRBV3-1|.|.
TGTGCCAGCAGCCAAGATCTGACGGCTAAAACCCAGTACTTC
CASSQDLTAKTQYF
>TRBJ2-1|TRBV7-6|.|.
TGTGCCAGCAGCTCCTCGAGTGGCACGAGGCCGATCAATGAGCAGTTCTTC
CASSSSSGTRPINEQFF
>TRBJ2-7|TRBV7-8|TRBD1|.
TGTGCCAGCAGCCTTAGAGGACAGGGTCATTTGTACGAGCAGTACTTC
CASSLRGQGHLYEQYF
>TRBJ2-1|TRBV24-1|TRBD2|.
TGTGCCACCAGTGTCCCGGGAGGGCCCAATGAGCAGTTCTTC
CATSVPGGPNEQFF
>TRBJ2-7|TRBV11-2|.|.
TGTGCCAGCAGTCCCGGGACGGACTACGAGCAGTACTTC
CASSPGTDYEQYF
>TRBJ2-1|TRBV7-6|TRBD2|.
TGTGCCAGCAGCTTAGTCCCACTAGCGGGAGGCACCTACAATGAGCAGTTCTTC
CASSLVPLAGGTYNEQFF
>TRBJ2-7|TRBV18|TRBD1|.
TGTGCCAGCTCAGATCCGGGACAGCCATCCTACGAGCAGTACTTC
CASSDPGQPSYEQYF